One TCR beta chain is described in this entry. The antigen is unknown. PCR primers comprised 60 Vbeta and 13 Jbeta primers. TCRdb's table, derived via immunoSEQ multiplex PCR, lists solely in-frame clones and lacks some. The table lists approximately 120,000 clones. The V and J ends lost 6 bases and 3 bases respectively, with 12 bases between them. Germline CDR1 SNHLY, CDR2 FYNNEI. This CDR3 comprises 14 residues. These data originate in a study of cytomegalovirus exposure and HLA in healthy donors. Study as a whole: Genotyping showed 81% of about 370 donors falling in the Caucasian-associated ancestry cluster. Study results and limitations: Reports state that TCR beta sequences accurately predicted most subjects' HLA-A and HLA-B alleles. More than 150 TCR beta chains were listed as cytomegalovirus-associated.

The sample was PBMCs. The sequence derives from a man younger than 35 in good health and CMV-seronegative. This rearrangement joins TRBV2 to TRBJ1-5; tentatively, D is TRBD1 (5 bases). In nucleotides, the CDR3 is TGTGCCAGCAGCTATGACAGTCCCAATCAGCCCCAGCATTTT. As protein: CASSYDSPNQPQHF.